This T cell receptor (beta chain) originates from a study of control samples from healthy donors and cancer patients. This CDR3 contains 15 residues. The germline CDR1 and CDR2 sequences are SNHLY and FYNNEI. V lost 6 bases to trimming and J lost 2 bases; unmatched junction nucleotides: 5. TCRdb's copy holds only in-frame clones and misses some; the assay was immunoSEQ multiplex PCR. This sample has 100,000 to 150,000 clones, with about 88% found just once. Sequencing was done on a sample of blood. The chain links TRBV2 to TRBJ2-3; 10 bases match TRBD2. The source of this sequence is a man younger than 35 in good health. CDR3 DNA sequence: TGTGCCAGCAGGGAGGGACTAGCGTACACAGATACGCAGTATTTT. Translated: CASREGLAYTDTQYF. Filled out from reference TRBV2 and TRBJ2-3, the complete variable domain reads EPEVTQTPSHQVTQMGQEVILRCVPISNHLYFYWYRQILGQKVEFLVSFYNNEISEKSEIFDDQFSVERPDGSNFTLKIRSTKLEDSAMYFCASREGLAYTDTQYFGPGTRLTVL.